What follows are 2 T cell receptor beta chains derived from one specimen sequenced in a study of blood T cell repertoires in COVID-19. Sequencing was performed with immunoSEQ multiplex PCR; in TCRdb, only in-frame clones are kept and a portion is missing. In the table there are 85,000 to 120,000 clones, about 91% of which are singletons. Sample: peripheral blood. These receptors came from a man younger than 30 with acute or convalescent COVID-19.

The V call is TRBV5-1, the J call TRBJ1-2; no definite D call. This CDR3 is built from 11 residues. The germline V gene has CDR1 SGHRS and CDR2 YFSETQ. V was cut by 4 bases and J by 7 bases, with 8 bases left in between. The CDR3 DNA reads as TGCGCCAGCAGCCACGGTTCTGGCTACACCTTC. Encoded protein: CASSHGSGYTF.

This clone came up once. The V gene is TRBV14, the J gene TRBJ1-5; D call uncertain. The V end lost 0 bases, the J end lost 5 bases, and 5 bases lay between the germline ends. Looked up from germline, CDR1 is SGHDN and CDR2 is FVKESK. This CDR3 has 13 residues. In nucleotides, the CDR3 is TGTGCCAGCAGCCAAGACAGTTATCAGCCCCAGCATTTT. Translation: CASSQDSYQPQHF.